One and the same sample provided the 12 T cell receptor beta chains below, sequenced in a study of beta chain features in type 1 diabetes. cDNA synthesis used the whole RNA isolate, giving expressed TCRB sequences. TCRdb keeps only in-frame clones here, not all; method: immunoSEQ multiplex PCR. The sample yields 330,000 or so clones, 14% seen once. What was sequenced was central memory CD4+ T cells from blood. The receptors stem from a man between 25 and 39 years old in good health.

The chain combines TRBV6-5 with TRBJ2-5; possibly TRBD2 for D (6 bases). This CDR3 has 13 amino acids. V was shortened by 4 bases and J by 3 bases, with 9 bases between the two germline ends. The germline V gene has CDR1 MNHEY and CDR2 SVGAGI. CDR3 DNA: TGTGCCAGCAGTTCGACTAGGAAAGAGACCCAGTACTTC. Residues: CASSSTRKETQYF.

V is TRBV7-3 and J is TRBJ1-4; D perhaps matches TRBD1 (5 bases). CDR3 length equals 14 residues. The V gene lost 2 bases and the J gene lost 7 bases, with 11 bases spanning the gap. Germline lookup yields CDR1 SGHTA and CDR2 FQGTGA. This chain's CDR3 is CASSLGQGGEKLFF. The CDR3 nucleotides are TGTGCCAGCAGCTTAGGGCAGGGCGGTGAAAAACTGTTTTTT.

Only a few counts were recorded for this clone. The chain recombines TRBV11-3 with TRBJ2-4, with TRBD1 as a possible D gene (5 bases). Germline assignment: CDR1 SGHNT and CDR2 YENEEA. The CDR3 loop spans 14 amino acids. Trimming took off 1 base at V and 9 bases at J, with 13 bases between the two ends. The CDR3 DNA follows: TGTGCCAGCAGCTTAGGACAGCGTCTCGGCATTCAGTACTTC. Encoded protein: CASSLGQRLGIQYF.

This clone showed up just a few times. The chain joins TRBV5-1 to TRBJ2-1, with D uncertain. The CDR3 sequence is 13 residues long. The germline V and J ends were trimmed by 4 bases and 3 bases, with 8 bases remaining between them. The germline CDR1 and CDR2 sequences are SGHRS and YFSETQ. The CDR3 region is CASSQMGYNEQFF. CDR3 coding DNA: TGCGCCAGCAGCCAGATGGGCTACAATGAGCAGTTCTTC.

The V call is TRBV20-1, the J call TRBJ1-2; D is uncertain. From germline, CDR1 is DFQATT and CDR2 SNEGSKA (reference sequence). The CDR3 extends over 11 amino acids. V was trimmed by 1 base and J by 10 bases, leaving 10 bases between them. The CDR3 sequence: CSARVGGIYTF. CDR3 nucleotides: TGCAGTGCTAGAGTTGGAGGGATCTACACCTTC.

This clone was detected a few times. The gene calls are TRBV2 and TRBJ2-1; 10 bases are shared with TRBD2. J lost 7 bases, V lost 4 bases, and 7 bases had no gene match. CDR1 is SNHLY, CDR2 FYNNEI, per germline. The CDR3 sequence is 15 residues long. In DNA, the CDR3 is TGTGCCAGCAGTGTTCCTAGCGGGAGCTGGAATGAGCAGTTCTTC. It encodes CASSVPSGSWNEQFF.

The chain recombines TRBV18 with TRBJ1-5, with a tentative D call TRBD1 (5 bases). V lost 2 bases and J 1 base, leaving 12 bases between the germline ends. The CDR3 loop spans 16 amino acids. CDR1 and CDR2 from the germline V gene are KGHSH and LQKENI. The CDR3 sequence: CASSPVGGKSNQPQHF. The CDR3 DNA sequence: TGTGCCAGCTCACCAGTTGGGGGTAAAAGCAATCAGCCCCAGCATTTT.

In its sample, this clone was seen a few times. The J gene is TRBJ2-7, the V gene TRBV12-2; TRBD1, the D gene given by the table, was not confirmed from the DNA. TRBV12-2 is designated a pseudogene. The CDR3 extends over 15 amino acids. The CDR3 reads CASRQGQGGSYEQYF. CDR3 in DNA: TGTGCAAGTCGCCAGGGACAGGGGGGATCCTACGAGCAGTACTTC.

The CDR3 reads CASSNPGPSNEQFF. DNA of the CDR3: TGTGCCAGCAGTAACCCGGGACCGAGCAATGAGCAGTTCTTC. The rearrangement links TRBV6-5 to TRBJ2-1; D is perhaps TRBD1 or TRBD2 (5 bases each). CDR1 and CDR2 (germline): MNHEY, SVGAGI. V lost 5 bases and J 6 bases, leaving 14 bases between the germline ends. The CDR3 covers 14 residues.

This chain connects TRBV18 to TRBJ2-7; 13 positions match TRBD2. The CDR3 totals 14 residues. CDR1 and CDR2 (germline): KGHSH, LQKENI. The V gene end was trimmed by 6 bases and the J gene end by 7 bases; junction bases not matched to a gene: 6. DNA of the CDR3: TGTGCCAGCTCTACTAGCGGGGGGGCAAGGGAGCAGTACTTC. Translation gives CASSTSGGAREQYF.

The chain uses TRBV19 and TRBJ1-2, with TRBD1 identical over 7 bases. CDR1 LNHDA and CDR2 SQIVND come from the germline V gene (reference sequence). Trimming took 5 bases from V and 4 from J; bases not matched to a gene: 10. The CDR3 is made up of 15 amino acids. CDR3 sequence (DNA): TGTGCCAGTAGTCCCAGACAGGGAGGTGGCTATGGCTACACCTTC. Translated: CASSPRQGGGYGYTF.

For the CDR3, the DNA is TGTGCCAGCAGACTCAGGGAATCGCTTTATAATCAGCCCCAGCATTTT. Residues: CASRLRESLYNQPQHF. The chain couples TRBV2 to TRBJ1-5, with D perhaps TRBD1 (5 bases). Germline CDR1 SNHLY, CDR2 FYNNEI. The CDR3 runs to 16 residues. V gave up 6 bases and J gave up 4 bases, with 19 bases separating them.